The 17 T cell receptor beta chains below were found in one sample sequenced in a study of shared clonotypes between healthy human individuals. The data were produced by immunoSEQ multiplex PCR, yet TCRdb's version contains in-frame clones alone and is incomplete. Among about 2 million clones, approximately 94% were seen once, and the ten largest hold 0.9% to 1.3%. Naive CD8 populations comprised CD45RO-negative cells positively selected for CCR7, excluding terminally differentiated effector memory CD45RA+ cells. The material sequenced was naive CD8+ T cells sorted from blood. Receptor source: a man in his late teens or twenties in good health.

The chain links TRBV12-5 to TRBJ2-5; 7 bases agree with TRBD2. The CDR3 extends over 13 amino acids. With 7 bases clipped from V and 5 bases from J, the junction kept 7 bases outside the gene matches. Looked up from germline, CDR1 is LGHNT and CDR2 is FRNRAP. CDR3 coding DNA: TGTGCTAGTGCCTGGGAGGGGCCGGAGACCCAGTACTTC. Protein product: CASAWEGPETQYF.

This clone was detected once. The junction shows a germline mismatch at one end, possibly a read error. The CDR3 DNA is TGTGCCAGCAGCTTGGCCTCGGATGGGAAGCCAGTTGTAGATTTT. Its translation is CASSLASDGKPVVDF. The V gene is TRBV5-6, the J gene TRBJ1-5, with D uncertain. The CDR3 consists of 15 residues. Germline V gene lookup returns CDR1 SGHDT and CDR2 YYEEEE.

In this sample, this clone turned up once. The DNA for the CDR3 is TGTGCCAGCAGCTTATCCCGGGACGGCTACGAGCAGTACTTC. Protein: CASSLSRDGYEQYF. The V and J genes are TRBV7-6 and TRBJ2-7; D may be TRBD1 or TRBD2 (5 bases each). Trimming left V 2 bases short and J 3 bases short, with 11 bases between. CDR1 and CDR2 from the germline V gene are SGHVS and FNYEAQ. This CDR3 is built from 14 residues.

CDR3: CASSEPSSYNSPLHF. In nucleotides, the CDR3 is TGTGCCAGCTCAGAGCCCAGCTCCTATAATTCACCCCTCCACTTT. The J gene is TRBJ1-6, the V gene TRBV2; D remains unclear. Germline V gene data show CDR1 as SNHLY and CDR2 as FYNNEI. V was shortened by 8 bases and J by 0 bases, with 11 bases between the two germline ends. The CDR3 has 15 amino acids. Variable domain in full (rest from reference TRBV2 and TRBJ1-6): EPEVTQTPSHQVTQMGQEVILRCVPISNHLYFYWYRQILGQKVEFLVSFYNNEISEKSEIFDDQFSVERPDGSNFTLKIRSTKLEDSAMYFCASSEPSSYNSPLHFGNGTRLTVT.

In this sample, this clone turned up once. A much larger clonotype is one base distant, so this may be a read error. The sample carries other DNA sequences with the same CDR3. The gene calls are TRBV11-2 and TRBJ1-1; D ambiguous. The V end lost 1 base, the J end lost 1 base, and 4 bases lay between the germline ends. This CDR3 spans 13 amino acids. CDR1 is SGHAT, CDR2 FQNNGV, per germline. The CDR3 DNA is TGTGCCAGCAGCTTAGGGGCGAACACTGAAGCTTTCTTT. The encoded protein is CASSLGANTEAFF.

The DNA of the CDR3 is TGTGCCTGGAGCGGGCAGGGGAACACCGGGGAGCTGTTTTTT. Its protein is CAWSGQGNTGELFF. The rearrangement joins TRBV30 to TRBJ2-2; D perhaps matches TRBD1 (5 bases). V was shortened by 3 bases and J by 1 base, with 9 bases between the two germline ends. The CDR3 is made up of 14 amino acids. Germline V gene data show CDR1 as GTSNPN and CDR2 as SVGIG (reference sequence). Full variable domain (remainder filled in from reference TRBV30 and TRBJ2-2): SQTIHQWPATLVQPVGSPLSLECTVEGTSNPNLYWYRQAAGRGLQLLFYSVGIGQISSEVPQNLSASRPQDRQFILSSKKLLLSDSGFYLCAWSGQGNTGELFFGEGSRLTVL.

As concerns this clone: Other DNA sequences within the sample encode an identical CDR3. The rearrangement joins TRBV7-9 to TRBJ2-3; no clear D. The CDR3 totals 12 residues. Germline V gene lookup returns CDR1 SEHNR and CDR2 FQNEAQ (reference sequence). V lost 2 bases, J lost 6 bases, and 6 bases lay in between. DNA of the CDR3: TGTGCCAGCAGCTTATTTCCGGATACGCAGTATTTT. Translating gives CASSLFPDTQYF.

The chain is built from TRBV2 and TRBJ2-7; 7 nucleotides agree with TRBD1. This CDR3 comprises 13 residues. The junction had 7 bases not matched to a gene; V was cut back by 10 bases and J by 1 base. Germline CDR1 SNHLY, CDR2 FYNNEI. DNA for the CDR3: TGTGCCACAGGGGACAGCAATTCCTACGAGCAGTACTTC. Encoded protein: CATGDSNSYEQYF.

The chain combines TRBV11-2 with TRBJ2-5; D is perhaps TRBD1 or TRBD2 (6 bases each). The ends were cut back, 7 bases at V and 5 bases at J, with 11 bases in the middle. The germline CDR1 and CDR2 sequences are SGHAT and FQNNGV. The length of the CDR3 is 12 residues. This CDR3 is CASNRRGETQYF. The CDR3 DNA sequence: TGTGCCAGCAACCGGAGGGGGGAGACCCAGTACTTC.

The V and J genes are TRBV19 and TRBJ1-2; 10 bases line up with TRBD1. Germline trimming cut 3 bases from V and 6 bases from J; bases unmatched to any gene: 10. The germline CDR1 and CDR2 sequences are LNHDA and SQIVND (reference sequence). The CDR3 extends over 16 amino acids. CDR3: CASSMTGGAFTDGYTF. DNA for the CDR3: TGTGCCAGTAGTATGACAGGGGGCGCGTTCACCGATGGCTACACCTTC.

The V and J genes are TRBV18 and TRBJ2-7, with D unclear. Between the trimmed V and J ends, which lost 3 bases and 2 bases, there was a span of 14 bases. From germline, CDR1 is KGHSH and CDR2 LQKENI. The CDR3 extends over 15 amino acids. CDR3 coding DNA: TGTGCCAGCTCACCCACCGGTGAGCTGACCTACGAGCAGTACTTC. Amino acids: CASSPTGELTYEQYF.

This rearrangement joins TRBV5-1 to TRBJ2-7, with TRBD1 identical over 7 bases. CDR3 size: 15 residues. Germline CDR1 and CDR2: SGHRS and YFSETQ. With V trimmed by 3 bases and J by 5 bases, 11 bases remained unmatched. CDR3 in amino acids: CASSSQDRSPHEQYF. Here the CDR3 DNA reads TGCGCCAGCAGCTCCCAGGACAGGTCGCCCCACGAGCAGTACTTC.

The chain is built from TRBV7-2 and TRBJ2-1, with D perhaps matching TRBD1 or TRBD2 (5 bases each). V was cut by 0 bases and J by 4 bases, with 19 bases left in between. There are 18 residues in the CDR3. Per the germline V gene, CDR1 is SGHTA and CDR2 is FQGNSA. The CDR3 loop reads CASSLAPGAINSYNEQFF. The DNA for the CDR3 is TGTGCCAGCAGCTTAGCGCCCGGGGCAATAAATTCTTACAATGAGCAGTTCTTC.

This clone was recorded only once. At one boundary the junction diverges from the germline segment, which might be a read error. This specimen includes other DNA sequences encoding the same CDR3. V and J are TRBV7-9 and TRBJ2-7; D perhaps matches TRBD2 (6 bases). The V gene's germline CDR1 is SEHNR and CDR2 FQNEAQ (reference sequence). The CDR3 has 12 residues. CDR3 coding DNA: TGTGCCAGCAGCCTAGCGAACTACGAGCAGTACTTC. As protein: CASSLANYEQYF.

This clone was seen a single time. This chain uses TRBV6-5 with TRBJ1-5; D is unresolved. CDR1 and CDR2 (germline): MNHEY, SVGAGI. V was clipped by 0 bases and J by 0 bases, with 3 bases between them. CDR3 length: 14 amino acids. CDR3 sequence: CASSYSLSNQPQHF. DNA for the CDR3: TGTGCCAGCAGTTACTCGCTTAGCAATCAGCCCCAGCATTTT.

V is TRBV6-5 and J is TRBJ2-5, with D perhaps TRBD1 (6 bases). Germline values: CDR1 MNHEY, CDR2 SVGAGI. With 6 bases removed from V and 2 bases from J, the gap between germline ends came to 13 bases. The CDR3 contains 14 residues. The CDR3 nucleotides are TGTGCCAGCAGCTCTGGGACATCTCAAGAGACCCAGTACTTC. Translated, it gives CASSSGTSQETQYF.

J is TRBJ2-2 and V is TRBV7-9, with 7 bases that match TRBD1. CDR1 and CDR2 (germline): SEHNR, FQNEAQ (reference sequence). Trimming at V came to 5 bases and at J to 8 bases, leaving 5 bases not matched to a gene. This CDR3 region has 13 residues. CDR3 in DNA: TGTGCCAGCAGCCCGGACAGGCTGGGGGAGCTGTTTTTT. Translation gives CASSPDRLGELFF.